This T cell receptor (beta chain) originates from a study of control samples from healthy donors and cancer patients. From germline, CDR1 is SGDLS and CDR2 YYNGEE. This CDR3 has 16 amino acids. V lost 3 bases to trimming and J lost 3 bases, with 16 bases between them. Some clones are missing from TCRdb's copy, which holds only in-frame ones; the method was immunoSEQ multiplex PCR. The data show around 110,000 clones, with 88% seen just once and approximately 2.2% held by the top ten. The receptor was derived from a woman in her 70s in good health. The specimen sequenced was blood. The rearrangement joins TRBV9 to TRBJ1-3, with a tentative D call TRBD1 (6 bases). In DNA, the CDR3 is TGTGCCAGCAGCGCGGGTGGAACAGGGATTGGAAACACCATATATTTT. Amino acids: CASSAGGTGIGNTIYF.